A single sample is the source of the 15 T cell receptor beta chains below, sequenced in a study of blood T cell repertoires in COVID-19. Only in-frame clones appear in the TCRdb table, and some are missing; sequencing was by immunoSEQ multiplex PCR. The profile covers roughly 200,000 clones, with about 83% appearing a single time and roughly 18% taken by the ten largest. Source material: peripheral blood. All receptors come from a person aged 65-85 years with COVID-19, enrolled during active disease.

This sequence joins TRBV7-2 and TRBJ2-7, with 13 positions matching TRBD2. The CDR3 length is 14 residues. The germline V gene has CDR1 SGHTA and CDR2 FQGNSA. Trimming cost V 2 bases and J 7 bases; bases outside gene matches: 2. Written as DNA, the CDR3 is TGTGCCAGCAGCTTAAGACTAGCGGGGGGAGAGCAGTACTTC. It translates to CASSLRLAGGEQYF.

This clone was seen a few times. The CDR3 protein is CASSRQMNRDRPGPQHF. CDR3 nucleotides: TGTGCCAGCAGTCGCCAGATGAACAGGGACCGCCCGGGGCCCCAGCATTTT. The V and J genes are TRBV7-8 and TRBJ1-5, with D perhaps TRBD1 (6 bases). V was trimmed by 6 bases and J by 9 bases, leaving 27 bases between them. This CDR3 region has 17 residues. Looked up from germline, CDR1 is SGHVS and CDR2 is FQNEAQ.

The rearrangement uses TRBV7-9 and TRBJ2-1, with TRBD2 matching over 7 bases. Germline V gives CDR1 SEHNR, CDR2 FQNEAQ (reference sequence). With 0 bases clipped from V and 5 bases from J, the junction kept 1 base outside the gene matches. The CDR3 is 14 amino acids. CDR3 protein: CASSLAGTNNEQFF. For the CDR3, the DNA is TGTGCCAGCAGCTTAGCGGGGACTAACAATGAGCAGTTCTTC. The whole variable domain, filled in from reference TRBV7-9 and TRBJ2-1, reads DTGVSQNPRHKITKRGQNVTFRCDPISEHNRLYWYRQTLGQGPEFLTYFQNEAQLEKSRLLSDRFSAERPKGSFSTLEIQRTEQGDSAMYLCASSLAGTNNEQFFGPGTRLTVL.

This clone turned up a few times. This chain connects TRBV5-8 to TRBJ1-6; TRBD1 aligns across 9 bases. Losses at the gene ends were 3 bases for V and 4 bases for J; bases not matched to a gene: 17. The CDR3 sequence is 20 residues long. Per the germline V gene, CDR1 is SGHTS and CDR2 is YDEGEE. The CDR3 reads CASSSHLGGQGFVYNSPLHF. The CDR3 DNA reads TGTGCCAGCAGCTCCCACCTGGGGGGACAGGGCTTCGTGTATAATTCACCCCTCCACTTT. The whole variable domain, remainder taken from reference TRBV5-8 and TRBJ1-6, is EAGVTQSPTHLIKTRGQQATLRCSPISGHTSVYWYQQALGLGLQFLLWYDEGEERNRGNFPPRFSGRQFPNYSSELNVNALELEDSALYLCASSSHLGGQGFVYNSPLHFGNGTRLTVT.

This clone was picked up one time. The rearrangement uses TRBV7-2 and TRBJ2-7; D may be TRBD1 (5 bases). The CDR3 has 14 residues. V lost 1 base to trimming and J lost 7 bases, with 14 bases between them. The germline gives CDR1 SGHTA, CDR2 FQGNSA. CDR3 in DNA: TGTGCCAGCAGCTTAGTCAGGGTCATGGGAGAGCAGTACTTC. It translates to CASSLVRVMGEQYF.

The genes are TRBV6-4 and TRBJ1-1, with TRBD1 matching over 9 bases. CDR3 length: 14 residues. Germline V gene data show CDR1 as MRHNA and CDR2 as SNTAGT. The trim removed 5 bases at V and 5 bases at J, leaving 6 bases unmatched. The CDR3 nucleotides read TGTGCCAGCAGTCCAAACAGGGGGCGGACTGAAGCTTTCTTT. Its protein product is CASSPNRGRTEAFF.

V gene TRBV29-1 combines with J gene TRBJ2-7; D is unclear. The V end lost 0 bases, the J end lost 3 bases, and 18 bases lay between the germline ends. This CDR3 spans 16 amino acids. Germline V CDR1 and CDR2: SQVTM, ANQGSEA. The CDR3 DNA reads TGCAGCGTTGAAGATTTAAGCCTCCGTTCCGGCTACGAGCAGTACTTC. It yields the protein CSVEDLSLRSGYEQYF.

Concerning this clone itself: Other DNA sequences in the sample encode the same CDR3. The CDR3 sequence is CASSLDSDQPQHF. As DNA, the CDR3 is TGTGCCAGCAGTTTGGACAGTGATCAGCCCCAGCATTTT. The chain combines TRBV6-5 with TRBJ1-5; a weak D match, TRBD1 (6 bases). Germline values: CDR1 MNHEY, CDR2 SVGAGI. Between the trimmed V and J ends, which lost 4 bases and 5 bases, there was a span of 9 bases. The CDR3 has 13 amino acids.

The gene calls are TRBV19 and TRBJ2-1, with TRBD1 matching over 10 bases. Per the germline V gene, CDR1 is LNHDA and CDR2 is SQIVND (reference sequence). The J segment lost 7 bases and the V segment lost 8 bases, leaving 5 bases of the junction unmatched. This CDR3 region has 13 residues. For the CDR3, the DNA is TGTGCCAGTGGCAGACAGGGGGCGAATGAGCAGTTCTTC. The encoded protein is CASGRQGANEQFF.

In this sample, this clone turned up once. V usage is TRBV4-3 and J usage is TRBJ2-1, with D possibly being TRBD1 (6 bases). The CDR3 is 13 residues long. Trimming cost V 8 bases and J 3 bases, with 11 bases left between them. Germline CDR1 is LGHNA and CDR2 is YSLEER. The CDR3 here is CASSQGNYNEQFF. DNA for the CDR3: TGCGCCAGCTCACAGGGAAACTACAATGAGCAGTTCTTC.

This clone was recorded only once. The CDR3 loop is CASSSSTGRTYGYTF. The CDR3 coding sequence is TGTGCCAGCAGCTCATCGACAGGGCGGACCTATGGCTACACCTTC. The genes are TRBV5-4 and TRBJ1-2, with TRBD1 matching 7 bases. Germline values: CDR1 SGHNT, CDR2 YYREEE (reference sequence). V was pared by 3 bases and J by 4 bases, with 9 bases of the junction left unmatched. The CDR3 has 15 amino acids.

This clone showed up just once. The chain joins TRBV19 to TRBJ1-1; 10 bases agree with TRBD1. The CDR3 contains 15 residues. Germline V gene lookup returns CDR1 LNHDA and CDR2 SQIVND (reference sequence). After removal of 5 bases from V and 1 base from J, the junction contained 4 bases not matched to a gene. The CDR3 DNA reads TGTGCCAGTAGTCGACGGACAGGGGGGAACACTGAAGCTTTCTTT. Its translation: CASSRRTGGNTEAFF.

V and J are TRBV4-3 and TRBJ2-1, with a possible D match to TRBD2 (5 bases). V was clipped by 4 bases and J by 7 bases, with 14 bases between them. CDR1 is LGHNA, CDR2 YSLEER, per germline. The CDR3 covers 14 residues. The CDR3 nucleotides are TGCGCCAGCAGCCTCAGGAGGTCTCTGAATGAGCAGTTCTTC. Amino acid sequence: CASSLRRSLNEQFF.

As DNA, the CDR3 is TGCGCCAGCAGCCAAGAGACAGGGTTCGATGAGCAGTTCTTC. This codes for CASSQETGFDEQFF. The V gene is TRBV4-3, the J gene TRBJ2-1; the match to TRBD1 covers 7 bases. The V gene end was trimmed by 0 bases and the J gene end by 8 bases; junction bases not matched to a gene: 4. Germline CDR1 reads LGHNA; CDR2 reads YSLEER. The CDR3 is 14 residues long.

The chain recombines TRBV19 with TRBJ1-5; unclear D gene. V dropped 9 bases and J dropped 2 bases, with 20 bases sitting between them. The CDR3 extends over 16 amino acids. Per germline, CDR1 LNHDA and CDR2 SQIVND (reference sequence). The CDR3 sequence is CASGEGLGLRNQPQHF. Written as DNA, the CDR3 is TGTGCCAGCGGGGAAGGGCTGGGTTTGCGCAATCAGCCCCAGCATTTT.